These 20 T cell receptor beta chains were all obtained from the same sample, sequenced in a study of T cells expressing NK-cell markers. TCRdb reanalyzed the 5' RACE reads and collapses them to one entry per CDR3 protein, without DNA. The sample table includes some 450,000 distinct CDR3 sequences. The source material was blood T cells: a sorted CD56 or NKG2C T cell subset, CD4+ or CD8+ T cells, or bulk PBMC T cells (not recorded which). The receptors stem from a woman between 18 and 70 years old in good health.

The rearrangement uses TRBV20-1 and TRBJ1-1. This CDR3 is built from 15 residues. Germline V gene data show CDR1 as DFQATT and CDR2 as SNEGSKA (reference sequence). The CDR3 is CSASHNYGEGTEAFF.

The CDR3 region is CASSLSGVTEQFF. The chain recombines TRBV12-3 or TRBV12-4 with TRBJ2-1. CDR3 size: 13 residues.

The V gene is TRBV23-1, the J gene TRBJ2-3; with no DNA, the TCRdb D assignment of TRBD1 cannot be verified. TRBV23-1 is an open reading frame, and its role is uncertain. The CDR3 has 14 amino acids. This chain's CDR3 is CASSHPGGTDTQYF.

V gene TRBV18 combines with J gene TRBJ2-4; TCRdb names TRBD1, which stays unverified in the absence of DNA. The CDR3 has 14 residues. CDR1 and CDR2 (germline): KGHSH, LQKENI. CDR3 in amino acids: CASSPGTGGDIQYF.

This chain uses TRBV5-1 with TRBJ1-2; the TCRdb call, TRBD1, lacks DNA for checking. The CDR3 length is 14 residues. CDR1 is SGHRS and CDR2 is YFSETQ in the germline V gene. This CDR3 reads CASRQGAGDYGYTF.

The rearrangement links TRBV11-2 to TRBJ2-2; TCRdb's D call, TRBD1, is unchecked because there is no DNA. The V gene's germline CDR1 is SGHAT and CDR2 FQNNGV. This CDR3 is built from 18 residues. CDR3 residues: CASSSPPPGGGIPGELFF.

The V gene is TRBV29-1, the J gene TRBJ2-2; with no DNA, the TCRdb D assignment of TRBD1 cannot be verified. Germline CDR1 is SQVTM and CDR2 is ANQGSEA. This CDR3 has 13 amino acids. CDR3: CSGGDSFTGELFF.

The chain is built from TRBV4-1 and TRBJ2-3; as DNA is missing, the TRBD2 call by TCRdb cannot be tested. The CDR3 has 18 residues. The germline V gene encodes CDR1 MGHRA and CDR2 YSYEKL. The CDR3 is CASSQARGSGGNTDTQYF.

The chain links TRBV7-2 to TRBJ2-1; TCRdb returns TRBD1, unconfirmable since there is no DNA. Germline V lookup: CDR1 SGHTA, CDR2 FQGNSA. CDR3 size: 12 residues. The CDR3: CASSLTGDEQFF.

The chain carries TRBV12-3 or TRBV12-4 and TRBJ2-1; TCRdb proposes TRBD1, but this gene call is untestable without DNA. This CDR3 has 14 residues. This CDR3 is CASRHSGTSNEQFF.

This rearrangement joins TRBV12-3 or TRBV12-4 to TRBJ1-2. This CDR3 contains 12 residues. The CDR3 here is CASSLGSDGYTF.

The chain combines TRBV11-2 with TRBJ2-5. The germline V gene has CDR1 SGHAT and CDR2 FQNNGV. The CDR3 has 12 amino acids. This CDR3 reads CASSLAPETQYF.

The chain carries TRBV18 and TRBJ1-2; TCRdb returns TRBD1, unconfirmable since there is no DNA. CDR3 size: 14 residues. CDR1 KGHSH and CDR2 LQKENI come from the germline V gene. CDR3 residues: CASSPVAPNCGYTF.

This rearrangement joins TRBV5-1 to TRBJ1-5; checking the TCRdb D call of TRBD1 is not possible without DNA. The germline V gene encodes CDR1 SGHRS and CDR2 YFSETQ. CDR3 size: 15 residues. CDR3 region: CASSLEGGINQPQHF.

V is TRBV15 and J is TRBJ2-3; there is no DNA to check the TCRdb D call of TRBD2. The CDR3 has 18 amino acids. Germline CDR1 LNHNV, CDR2 YYDKDF (reference sequence). CDR3 in amino acids: CATSSLTGLAGDRDTQYF.

CDR3 in amino acids: CSALPLTGKETQYF. The chain has TRBV20-1 and TRBJ2-5; as DNA is missing, the TRBD1 call by TCRdb cannot be tested. Germline V gene sequence: CDR1 DFQATT, CDR2 SNEGSKA (reference sequence). This CDR3 contains 14 residues.

The chain has TRBV5-6 and TRBJ1-4; TCRdb selects TRBD1, and the lack of DNA leaves this call unchecked. In germline, CDR1 is SGHDT, CDR2 YYEEEE. The CDR3 extends over 15 amino acids. The CDR3 reads CASSPLTGNNEKLFF.

This sequence joins TRBV12-3 or TRBV12-4 and TRBJ2-3; the D gene TCRdb calls, TRBD1, cannot be checked with no DNA. There are 12 residues in the CDR3. The CDR3 reads CASSWGPDTQYF.

The chain employs TRBV6-1 and TRBJ2-2; TCRdb outputs TRBD2, but without DNA this stays unchecked. The germline V gene has CDR1 MNHNS and CDR2 SASEGT. The CDR3 spans 14 residues. The CDR3 reads CASKLAGGPGELFF.

The chain has TRBV12-3 or TRBV12-4 and TRBJ2-5; there is no DNA to check the TCRdb D call of TRBD2. The CDR3 sequence is 15 residues long. CDR3 loop: CASSPRLAAPETQYF.